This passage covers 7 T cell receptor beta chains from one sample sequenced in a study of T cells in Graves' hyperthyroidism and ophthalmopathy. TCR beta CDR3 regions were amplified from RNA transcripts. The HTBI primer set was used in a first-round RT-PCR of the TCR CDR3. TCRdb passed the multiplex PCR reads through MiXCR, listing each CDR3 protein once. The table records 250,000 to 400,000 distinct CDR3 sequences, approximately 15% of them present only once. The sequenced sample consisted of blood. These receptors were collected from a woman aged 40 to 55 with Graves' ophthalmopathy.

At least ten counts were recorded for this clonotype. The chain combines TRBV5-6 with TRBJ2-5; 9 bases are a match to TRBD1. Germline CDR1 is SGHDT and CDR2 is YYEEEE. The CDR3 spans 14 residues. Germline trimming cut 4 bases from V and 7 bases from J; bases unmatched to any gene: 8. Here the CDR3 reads CASSTGQGLRTQYF. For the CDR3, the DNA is TGTGCCAGCAGCACGGGACAGGGCCTCAGGACCCAGTACTTC.

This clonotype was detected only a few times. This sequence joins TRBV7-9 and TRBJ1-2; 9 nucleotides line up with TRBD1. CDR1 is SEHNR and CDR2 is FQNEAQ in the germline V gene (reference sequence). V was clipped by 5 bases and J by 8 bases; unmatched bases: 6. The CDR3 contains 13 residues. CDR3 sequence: CASSPGTGRGYTF. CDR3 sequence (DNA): TGTGCCAGCAGCCCAGGGACAGGGCGAGGCTACACCTTC.

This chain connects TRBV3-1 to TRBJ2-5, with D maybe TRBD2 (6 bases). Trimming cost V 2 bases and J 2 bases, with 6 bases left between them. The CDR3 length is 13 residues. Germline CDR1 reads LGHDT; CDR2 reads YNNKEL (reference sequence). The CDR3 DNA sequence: TGTGCCAGCAGCCAACTAGCGCAAGAGACCCAGTACTTC. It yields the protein CASSQLAQETQYF.

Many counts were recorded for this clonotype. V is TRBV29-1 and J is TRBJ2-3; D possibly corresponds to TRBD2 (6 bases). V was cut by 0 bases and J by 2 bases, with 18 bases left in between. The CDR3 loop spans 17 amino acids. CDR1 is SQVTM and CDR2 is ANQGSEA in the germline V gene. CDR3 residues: CSVEDPRGNANTDTQYF. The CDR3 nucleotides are TGCAGCGTTGAAGATCCTCGCGGGAACGCTAACACAGATACGCAGTATTTT.

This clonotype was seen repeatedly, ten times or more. The CDR3: CASSPSGSHDEQYF. As DNA, the CDR3 is TGTGCCAGCAGCCCTTCGGGCTCCCATGACGAGCAGTACTTC. The chain combines TRBV6-2 or TRBV6-3 with TRBJ2-7, with D unclear. CDR3 length: 14 amino acids. V was cut by 6 bases and J by 5 bases, with 17 bases left in between. Germline values: CDR1 MNHEY, CDR2 SVGEGT.

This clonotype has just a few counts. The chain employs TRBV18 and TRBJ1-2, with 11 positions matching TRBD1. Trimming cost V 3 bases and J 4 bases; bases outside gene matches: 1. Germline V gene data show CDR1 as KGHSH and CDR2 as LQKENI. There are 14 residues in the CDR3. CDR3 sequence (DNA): TGTGCCAGCTCACCGGACAGGGGGCCCTATGGCTACACCTTC. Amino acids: CASSPDRGPYGYTF.

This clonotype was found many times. CDR3 bases: TGCAGCGTTGAAGACAGGAAAACTAACTATGGCTACACCTTC. Translated, it gives CSVEDRKTNYGYTF. The rearrangement joins TRBV29-1 to TRBJ1-2; no firm D call. Trimming shortened V by 0 bases and J by 0 bases, and 8 bases separated the two germline ends. The CDR3 extends over 14 amino acids. Germline-derived CDR1 and CDR2 are SQVTM and ANQGSEA.